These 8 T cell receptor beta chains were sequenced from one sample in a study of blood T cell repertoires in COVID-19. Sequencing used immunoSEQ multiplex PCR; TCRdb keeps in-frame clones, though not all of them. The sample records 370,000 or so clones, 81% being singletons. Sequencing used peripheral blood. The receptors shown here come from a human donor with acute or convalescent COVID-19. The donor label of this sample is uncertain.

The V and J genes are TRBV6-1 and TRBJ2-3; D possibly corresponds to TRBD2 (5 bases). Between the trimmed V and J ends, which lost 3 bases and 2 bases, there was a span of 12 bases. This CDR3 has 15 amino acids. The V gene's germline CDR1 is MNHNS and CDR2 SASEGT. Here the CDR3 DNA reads TGTGCCAGCAGTGAGGTTTGGCGGGTCACAGATACGCAGTATTTT. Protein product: CASSEVWRVTDTQYF.

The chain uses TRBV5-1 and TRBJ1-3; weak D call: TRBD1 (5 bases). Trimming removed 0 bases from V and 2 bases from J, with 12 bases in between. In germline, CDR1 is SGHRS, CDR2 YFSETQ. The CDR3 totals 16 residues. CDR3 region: CASSLVGGATGNTIYF. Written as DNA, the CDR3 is TGCGCCAGCAGCTTGGTTGGAGGGGCCACTGGAAACACCATATATTTT.

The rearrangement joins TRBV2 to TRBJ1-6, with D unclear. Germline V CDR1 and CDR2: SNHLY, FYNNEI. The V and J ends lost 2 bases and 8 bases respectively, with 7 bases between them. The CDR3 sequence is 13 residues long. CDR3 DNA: TGTGCCAGCAGTGAAAACGGGGATTCACCCCTCCACTTT. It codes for CASSENGDSPLHF.

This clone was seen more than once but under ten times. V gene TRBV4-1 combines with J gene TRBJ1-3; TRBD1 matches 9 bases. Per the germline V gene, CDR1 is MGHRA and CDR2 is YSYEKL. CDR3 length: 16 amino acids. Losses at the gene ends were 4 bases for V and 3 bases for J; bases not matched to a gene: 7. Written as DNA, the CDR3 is TGCGCCAGCAGCCCAGTAGGACAGGGGAATGGAAACACCATATATTTT. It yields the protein CASSPVGQGNGNTIYF.

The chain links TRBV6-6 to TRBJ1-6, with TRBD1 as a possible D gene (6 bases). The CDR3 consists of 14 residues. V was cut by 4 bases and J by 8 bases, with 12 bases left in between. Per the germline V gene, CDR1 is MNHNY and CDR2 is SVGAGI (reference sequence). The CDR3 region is CASSFRGPDSPLHF. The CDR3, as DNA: TGTGCCAGCAGTTTCAGGGGTCCCGATTCACCCCTCCACTTT.

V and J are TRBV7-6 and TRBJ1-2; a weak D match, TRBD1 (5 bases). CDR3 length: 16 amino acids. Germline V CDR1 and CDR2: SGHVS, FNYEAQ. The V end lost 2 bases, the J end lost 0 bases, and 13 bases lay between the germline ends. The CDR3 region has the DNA TGTGCCAGCAGCTTAACGGGCGGGGGAACTAACTATGGCTACACCTTC. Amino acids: CASSLTGGGTNYGYTF.

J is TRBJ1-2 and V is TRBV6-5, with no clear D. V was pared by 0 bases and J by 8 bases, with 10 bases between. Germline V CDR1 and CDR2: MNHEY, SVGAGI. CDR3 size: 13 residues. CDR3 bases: TGTGCCAGCAGTTACTCGAAAGCGTCGGGCTACACCTTC. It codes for CASSYSKASGYTF.

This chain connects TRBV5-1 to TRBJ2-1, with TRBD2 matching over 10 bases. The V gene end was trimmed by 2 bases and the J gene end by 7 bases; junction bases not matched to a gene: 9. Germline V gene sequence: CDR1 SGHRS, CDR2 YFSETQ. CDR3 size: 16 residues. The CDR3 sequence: CASSFRPSGSSNEQFF. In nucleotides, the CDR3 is TGCGCCAGCAGCTTTCGTCCTAGCGGGAGCAGTAATGAGCAGTTCTTC.